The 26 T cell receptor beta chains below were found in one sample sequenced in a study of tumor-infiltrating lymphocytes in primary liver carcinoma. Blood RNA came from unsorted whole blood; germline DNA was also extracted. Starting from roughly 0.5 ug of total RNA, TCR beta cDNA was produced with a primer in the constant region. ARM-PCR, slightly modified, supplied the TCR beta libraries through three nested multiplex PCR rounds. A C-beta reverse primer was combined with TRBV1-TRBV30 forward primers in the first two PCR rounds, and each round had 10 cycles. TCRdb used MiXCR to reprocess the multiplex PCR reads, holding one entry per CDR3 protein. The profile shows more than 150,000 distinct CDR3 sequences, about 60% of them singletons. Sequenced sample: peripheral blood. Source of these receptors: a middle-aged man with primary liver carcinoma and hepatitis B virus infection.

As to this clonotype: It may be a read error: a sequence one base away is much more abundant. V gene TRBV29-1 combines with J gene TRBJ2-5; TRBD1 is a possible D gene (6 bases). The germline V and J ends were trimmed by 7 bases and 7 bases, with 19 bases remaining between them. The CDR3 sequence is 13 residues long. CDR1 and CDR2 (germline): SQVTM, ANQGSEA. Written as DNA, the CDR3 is TGCAGCGCCATTGATCAGGGGACCGGGACCCAGTACTTC. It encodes CSAIDQGTGTQYF.

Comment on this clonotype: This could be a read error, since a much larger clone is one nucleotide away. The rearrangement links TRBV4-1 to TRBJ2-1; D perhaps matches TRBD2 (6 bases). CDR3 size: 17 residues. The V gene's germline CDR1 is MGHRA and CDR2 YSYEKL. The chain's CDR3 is CASSQDEEGGPYNEQLF. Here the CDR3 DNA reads TGCGCCAGCAGCCAAGATGAGGAGGGAGGCCCTTACAATGAGCAGTTATTC.

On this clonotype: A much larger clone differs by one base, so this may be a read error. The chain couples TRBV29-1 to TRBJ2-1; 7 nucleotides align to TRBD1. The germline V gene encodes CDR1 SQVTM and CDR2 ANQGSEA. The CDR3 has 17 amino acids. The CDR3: CSVVYLPGQVTGDDQFF. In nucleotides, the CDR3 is TGCAGCGTTGTCTACCTACCCGGACAGGTTACAGGGGATGATCAGTTCTTC.

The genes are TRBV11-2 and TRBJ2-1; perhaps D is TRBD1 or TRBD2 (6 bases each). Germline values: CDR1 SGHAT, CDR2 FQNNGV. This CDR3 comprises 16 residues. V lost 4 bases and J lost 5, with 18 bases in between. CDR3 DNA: TGTGCCAGCAGCTCGCCTGGTGGGGGGCCCAACAATGAGCAGTTCTTC. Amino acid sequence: CASSSPGGGPNNEQFF. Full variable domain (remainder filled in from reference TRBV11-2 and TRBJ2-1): EAGVAQSPRYKIIEKRQSVAFWCNPISGHATLYWYQQILGQGPKLLIQFQNNGVVDDSQLPKDRFSAERLKGVDSTLKIQPAKLEDSAVYLCASSSPGGGPNNEQFFGPGTRLTVL.

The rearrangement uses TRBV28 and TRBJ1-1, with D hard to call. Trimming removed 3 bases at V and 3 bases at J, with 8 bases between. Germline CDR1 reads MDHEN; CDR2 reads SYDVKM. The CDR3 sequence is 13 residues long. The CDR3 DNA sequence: TGTGCCAGCAGTTTGGTAGGGTACACTGAAGCTTTCTTT. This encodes CASSLVGYTEAFF.

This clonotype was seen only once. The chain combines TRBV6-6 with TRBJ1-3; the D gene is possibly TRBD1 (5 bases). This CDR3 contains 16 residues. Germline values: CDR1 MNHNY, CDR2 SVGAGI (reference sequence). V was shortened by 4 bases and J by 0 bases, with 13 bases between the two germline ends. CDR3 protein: CASSSGALSSGNTIYF. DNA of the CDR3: TGTGCCAGCAGTTCCGGGGCATTAAGCTCTGGAAACACCATATATTTT.

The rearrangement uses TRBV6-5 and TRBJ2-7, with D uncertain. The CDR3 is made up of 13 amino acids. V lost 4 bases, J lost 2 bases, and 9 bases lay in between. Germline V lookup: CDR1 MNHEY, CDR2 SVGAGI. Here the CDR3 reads CASSFMSAYEQYF. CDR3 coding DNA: TGTGCCAGCAGTTTCATGAGCGCCTACGAGCAGTACTTC.

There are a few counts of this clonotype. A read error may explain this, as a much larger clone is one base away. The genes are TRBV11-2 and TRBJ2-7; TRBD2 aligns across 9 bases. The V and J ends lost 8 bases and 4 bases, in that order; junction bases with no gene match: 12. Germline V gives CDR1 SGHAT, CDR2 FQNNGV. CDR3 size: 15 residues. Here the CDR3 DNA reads TGTGCCAGCGGCACTCTCCCCCTAGCGGGGTACGAGCAGTACTTC. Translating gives CASGTLPLAGYEQYF.

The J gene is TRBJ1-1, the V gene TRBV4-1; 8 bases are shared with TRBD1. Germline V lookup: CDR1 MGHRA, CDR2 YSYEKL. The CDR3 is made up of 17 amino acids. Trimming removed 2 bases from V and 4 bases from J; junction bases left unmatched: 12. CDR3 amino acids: CASSQPTTGVGSTEAFF. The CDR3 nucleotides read TGCGCCAGCAGCCAACCTACGACAGGGGTAGGTTCCACTGAAGCTTTCTTT.

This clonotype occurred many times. As DNA, the CDR3 is TGTGCCAGCAGCTTTGGAGGGAACAACGAGCAGTACTTC. Translating gives CASSFGGNNEQYF. J is TRBJ2-7 and V is TRBV11-3, with D possibly TRBD2 on 6 matching bases. Trimming took 3 bases from V and 5 from J, leaving 11 bases between them. The germline V gene encodes CDR1 SGHNT and CDR2 YENEEA. The CDR3 is made up of 13 amino acids. Using reference TRBV11-3 and TRBJ2-7 for the parts outside the CDR3, the full variable domain is EAGVVQSPRYKIIEKKQPVAFWCNPISGHNTLYWYLQNLGQGPELLIRYENEEAVDDSQLPKDRFSAERLKGVDSTLKIQPAELGDSAVYLCASSFGGNNEQYFGPGTRLTVT.

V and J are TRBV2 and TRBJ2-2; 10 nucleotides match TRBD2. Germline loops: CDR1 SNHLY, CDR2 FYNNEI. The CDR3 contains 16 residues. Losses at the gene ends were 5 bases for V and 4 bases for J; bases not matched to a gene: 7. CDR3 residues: CASSYLLAGATGELFF. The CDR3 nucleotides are TGTGCCAGCAGTTACCTTCTAGCGGGAGCCACCGGGGAGCTGTTTTTT.

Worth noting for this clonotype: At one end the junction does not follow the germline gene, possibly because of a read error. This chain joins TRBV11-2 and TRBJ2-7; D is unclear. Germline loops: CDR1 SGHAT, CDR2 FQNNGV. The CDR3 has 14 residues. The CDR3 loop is CVSSLTHGAYEQYF. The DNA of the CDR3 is TGTGTCAGCAGCTTAACCCATGGAGCCTATGAGCAGTACTTC.

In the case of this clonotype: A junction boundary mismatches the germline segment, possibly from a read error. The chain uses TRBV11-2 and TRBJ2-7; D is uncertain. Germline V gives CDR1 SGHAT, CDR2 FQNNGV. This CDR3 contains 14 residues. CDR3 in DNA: TGTGCCAGTAGCTCAACCGACGGAGTCTACGAGCAGTATTTC. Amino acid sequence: CASSSTDGVYEQYF.

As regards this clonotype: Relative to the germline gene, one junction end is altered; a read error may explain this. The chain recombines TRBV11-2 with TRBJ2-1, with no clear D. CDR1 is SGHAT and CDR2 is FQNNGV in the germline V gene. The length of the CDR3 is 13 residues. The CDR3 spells CASSLDLRFEHFF. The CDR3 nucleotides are TGTGCCAGTAGCTTAGATCTCCGGTTTGAGCATTTCTTC.

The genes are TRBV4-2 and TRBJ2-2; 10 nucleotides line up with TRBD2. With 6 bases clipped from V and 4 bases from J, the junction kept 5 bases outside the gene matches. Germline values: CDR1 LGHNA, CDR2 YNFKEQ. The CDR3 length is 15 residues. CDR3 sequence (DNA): TGTGCCAGCAGTGAAGCGGGAGGGGTCACCGGGGAGCTGTTTTTT. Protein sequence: CASSEAGGVTGELFF.

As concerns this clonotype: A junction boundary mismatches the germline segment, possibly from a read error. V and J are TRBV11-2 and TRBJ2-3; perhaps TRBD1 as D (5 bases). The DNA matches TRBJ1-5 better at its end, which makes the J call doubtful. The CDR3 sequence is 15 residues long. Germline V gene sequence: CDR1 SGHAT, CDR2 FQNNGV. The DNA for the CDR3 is TGTGTCAGCAGCTCACCTCGGGACGATACAGATACGCAGCATTTT. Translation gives CVSSSPRDDTDTQHF.

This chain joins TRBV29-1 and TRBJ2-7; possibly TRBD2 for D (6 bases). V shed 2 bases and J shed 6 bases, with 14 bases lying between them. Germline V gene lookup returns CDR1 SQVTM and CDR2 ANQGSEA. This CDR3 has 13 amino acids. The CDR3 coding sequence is TGCAGCGTTGAACCTGGCGCAGCGGGCGAGCAGTACTTC. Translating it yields CSVEPGAAGEQYF.

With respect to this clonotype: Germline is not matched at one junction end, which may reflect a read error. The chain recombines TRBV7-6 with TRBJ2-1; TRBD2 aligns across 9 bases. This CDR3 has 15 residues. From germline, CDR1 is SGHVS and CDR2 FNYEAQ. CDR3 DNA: TGTGTCAGCAGCTTAGAGACTAGCGGTTACAATGAGCAGTTCTTC. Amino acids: CVSSLETSGYNEQFF.

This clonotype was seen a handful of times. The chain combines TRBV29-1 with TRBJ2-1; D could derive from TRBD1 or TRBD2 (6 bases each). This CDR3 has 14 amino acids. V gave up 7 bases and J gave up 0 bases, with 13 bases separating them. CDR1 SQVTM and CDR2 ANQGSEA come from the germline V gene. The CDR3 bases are TGCAGCGCAGGGGACTGGCACTCCTACAATGAGCAGTTCTTC. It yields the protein CSAGDWHSYNEQFF.

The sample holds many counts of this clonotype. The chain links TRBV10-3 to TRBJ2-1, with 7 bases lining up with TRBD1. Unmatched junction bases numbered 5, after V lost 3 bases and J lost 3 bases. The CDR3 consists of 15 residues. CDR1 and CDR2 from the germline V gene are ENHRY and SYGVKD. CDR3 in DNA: TGTGCCATCAGTGACACCGGGACAGACTACAATGAGCAGTTCTTC. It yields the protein CAISDTGTDYNEQFF.

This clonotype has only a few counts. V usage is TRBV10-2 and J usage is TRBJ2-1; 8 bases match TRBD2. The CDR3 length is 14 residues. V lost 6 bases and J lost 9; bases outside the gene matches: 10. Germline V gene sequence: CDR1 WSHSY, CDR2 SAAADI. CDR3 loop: CASSSRSLAGEQFF. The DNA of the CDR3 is TGCGCCAGCAGCTCTCGGTCCCTAGCGGGTGAGCAGTTCTTC.

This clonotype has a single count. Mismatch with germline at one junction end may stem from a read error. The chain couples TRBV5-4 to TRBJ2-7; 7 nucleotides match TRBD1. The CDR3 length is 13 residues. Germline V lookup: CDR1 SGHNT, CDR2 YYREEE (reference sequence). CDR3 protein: CASSVGTAYEQYF. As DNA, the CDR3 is TGTGCTAGCAGCGTCGGGACAGCCTACGAGCAGTACTTC.

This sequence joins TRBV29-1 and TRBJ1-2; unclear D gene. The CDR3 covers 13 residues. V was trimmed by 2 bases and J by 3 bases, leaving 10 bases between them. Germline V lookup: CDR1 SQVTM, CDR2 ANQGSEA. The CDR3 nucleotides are TGCAGCGTTGAATTACGGATAGACTATGGCTACACCTTC. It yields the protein CSVELRIDYGYTF.

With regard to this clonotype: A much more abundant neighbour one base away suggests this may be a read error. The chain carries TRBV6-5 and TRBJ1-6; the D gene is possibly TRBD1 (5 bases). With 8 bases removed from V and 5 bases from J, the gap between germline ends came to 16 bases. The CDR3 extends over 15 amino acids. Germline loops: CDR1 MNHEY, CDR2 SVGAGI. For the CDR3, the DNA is TGTGCCAGCCAGGGTGTGGTAATAGATAATTCACCCCTCCACTTT. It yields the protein CASQGVVIDNSPLHF.

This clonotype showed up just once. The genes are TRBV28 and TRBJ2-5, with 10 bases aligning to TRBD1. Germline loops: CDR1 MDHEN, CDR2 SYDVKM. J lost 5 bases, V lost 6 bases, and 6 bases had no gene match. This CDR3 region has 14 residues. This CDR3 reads CASSSTGGEETQYF. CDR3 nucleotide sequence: TGTGCCAGCAGCTCGACAGGGGGCGAGGAGACCCAGTACTTC.

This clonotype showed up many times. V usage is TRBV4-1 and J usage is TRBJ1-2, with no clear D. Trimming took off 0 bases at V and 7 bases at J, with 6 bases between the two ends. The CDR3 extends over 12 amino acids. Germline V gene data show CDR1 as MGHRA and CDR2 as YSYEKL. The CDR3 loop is CASSQELGGYTF. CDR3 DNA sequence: TGCGCCAGCAGCCAAGAACTAGGTGGCTACACCTTC.